Following are 29 T cell receptor beta chains from one sample sequenced in a study of blood T cell repertoires in COVID-19. TCRdb's copy holds only in-frame clones and misses some; the assay was immunoSEQ multiplex PCR. This table has roughly 160,000 clones, roughly 88% appearing once. Sequencing used peripheral blood. Every receptor here comes from a young man with COVID-19, enrolled during active disease.

The CDR3 DNA reads TGTGCCAGCAGCTACAGCGGGAGGAAGAACAATGAGCAGTTCTTC. Protein sequence: CASSYSGRKNNEQFF. The V gene is TRBV27, the J gene TRBJ2-1; TRBD2 matches 9 bases. CDR1 and CDR2 from the germline V gene are MNHEY and SMNVEV (reference sequence). Trimming at V came to 6 bases and at J to 5 bases, leaving 8 bases not matched to a gene. The length of the CDR3 is 15 residues.

The rearrangement uses TRBV6-2 or TRBV6-3 and TRBJ2-3, with TRBD2 identical over 13 bases. This CDR3 region has 19 residues. V was pared by 4 bases and J by 1 base, with 11 bases of the junction left unmatched. The V gene's germline CDR1 is MNHEY and CDR2 SVGEGT. CDR3 loop: CASSFHPGTSGTGTDTQYF. The CDR3 DNA reads TGTGCCAGCAGTTTTCACCCCGGGACTAGCGGGACGGGCACAGATACGCAGTATTTT.

This clone came up once. The chain links TRBV28 to TRBJ2-7; 9 bases align to TRBD1. CDR3 length: 12 residues. V lost 8 bases, J lost 6 bases, and 5 bases stayed unmatched. Germline V gene data show CDR1 as MDHEN and CDR2 as SYDVKM. As DNA, the CDR3 is TGTGCCAGCTGCCGGGACAGGGCCGAGCAGTACTTC. This sequence encodes CASCRDRAEQYF.

The rearrangement joins TRBV13 to TRBJ2-1; TRBD2 matches 7 bases. Germline loops: CDR1 PRHDT, CDR2 FYEKMQ (reference sequence). CDR3 length: 17 amino acids. Trimming took 0 bases from V and 4 from J; bases not matched to a gene: 9. The DNA of the CDR3 is TGTGCCAGCAGCTTAGGACTAGCGAGGACCACTTACAATGAGCAGTTCTTC. As protein: CASSLGLARTTYNEQFF.

The rearrangement links TRBV2 to TRBJ1-4, with 7 bases lining up with TRBD1. CDR1 and CDR2 from the germline V gene are SNHLY and FYNNEI. V lost 6 bases to trimming and J lost 3 bases; unmatched junction nucleotides: 13. The length of the CDR3 is 17 residues. The CDR3 DNA reads TGTGCCAGCAGACGAACGAGAAGGGGGCTATCTAATGAAAAACTGTTTTTT. Protein: CASRRTRRGLSNEKLFF. The full variable domain, in which reference TRBV2 and TRBJ1-4 provide the parts outside the CDR3, is EPEVTQTPSHQVTQMGQEVILRCVPISNHLYFYWYRQILGQKVEFLVSFYNNEISEKSEIFDDQFSVERPDGSNFTLKIRSTKLEDSAMYFCASRRTRRGLSNEKLFFGSGTQLSVL.

This chain joins TRBV27 and TRBJ1-2, with D hard to call. V lost 4 bases and J lost 2, with 20 bases in between. The CDR3 is 17 residues long. The germline CDR1 and CDR2 sequences are MNHEY and SMNVEV (reference sequence). CDR3 region: CASSSTLPGKHNYGYTF. CDR3 coding DNA: TGTGCCAGCAGTTCTACTCTACCGGGAAAACACAACTATGGCTACACCTTC.

The chain carries TRBV13 and TRBJ2-1, with 11 bases identical to TRBD2. This CDR3 region has 17 residues. Germline CDR1 PRHDT, CDR2 FYEKMQ (reference sequence). Losses at the gene ends were 4 bases for V and 6 bases for J; bases not matched to a gene: 11. CDR3 in amino acids: CASSSLHGTSGSNEQFF. The DNA of the CDR3 is TGTGCCAGCAGCTCCCTACACGGGACTAGCGGAAGCAATGAGCAGTTCTTC.

Of note for this clone: One end of the junction is discordant with germline, which a read error may explain. This sequence joins TRBV5-6 and TRBJ1-4; 9 bases agree with TRBD1. This CDR3 is built from 14 residues. The germline V gene has CDR1 SGHDT and CDR2 YYEEEE. The CDR3 protein is CASSAGTGTEKLLF. The CDR3 nucleotides read TGTGCCAGCAGCGCCGGGACAGGGACCGAAAAACTGCTTTTT. The variable domain in full, completed from reference TRBV5-6 and TRBJ1-4, reads DAGVTQSPTHLIKTRGQQVTLRCSPKSGHDTVSWYQQALGQGPQFIFQYYEEEERQRGNFPDRFSGHQFPNYSSELNVNALLLGDSALYLCASSAGTGTEKLLFGSGTQLSVL.

The chain has TRBV28 and TRBJ1-6; 7 bases are a match to TRBD1. CDR1 MDHEN and CDR2 SYDVKM come from the germline V gene. J lost 8 bases, V lost 3 bases, and 10 bases had no gene match. This CDR3 region has 16 residues. The CDR3 sequence is CASSLLQGQGDSPLHF. CDR3 sequence (DNA): TGTGCCAGCAGTTTGTTACAGGGGCAAGGTGATTCACCCCTCCACTTT.

This clone was seen more than once but under ten times. This chain's CDR3 is CASSERGSGYTF. CDR3 DNA sequence: TGTGCCAGCAGCGAACGAGGGTCTGGCTACACCTTC. The chain carries TRBV28 and TRBJ1-2, with unresolved D. The CDR3 length is 12 residues. Trimming removed 6 bases from V and 7 bases from J, with 12 bases in between. CDR1 MDHEN and CDR2 SYDVKM come from the germline V gene.

This sequence joins TRBV12-3 or TRBV12-4 and TRBJ1-5; D not resolved. This CDR3 contains 13 residues. V gave up 5 bases and J gave up 3 bases, with 8 bases separating them. The CDR3 here is CASSPVINQPQHF. DNA of the CDR3: TGTGCCAGCAGTCCAGTAATCAATCAGCCCCAGCATTTT.

The chain links TRBV5-1 to TRBJ1-2; 7 bases match TRBD1. Germline CDR1 reads SGHRS; CDR2 reads YFSETQ. Trimming at V came to 4 bases and at J to 0 bases, leaving 9 bases not matched to a gene. CDR3 length: 16 residues. The CDR3 region is CASSTGQAHANYGYTF. The CDR3 region has the DNA TGCGCCAGCAGCACCGGACAGGCCCACGCTAACTATGGCTACACCTTC.

This chain uses TRBV13 with TRBJ2-7; D unclear. CDR3 length: 12 residues. V was pared by 0 bases and J by 3 bases, with 3 bases between. Germline V gene sequence: CDR1 PRHDT, CDR2 FYEKMQ (reference sequence). This CDR3 reads CASSLGGYEQYF. The CDR3 DNA reads TGTGCCAGCAGCTTAGGCGGCTACGAGCAGTACTTC.

This chain joins TRBV3-1 (or the pseudogene TRBV3-2) and TRBJ2-1; 7 positions agree with TRBD2. The germline V gene encodes CDR1 LGHDT and CDR2 YNNKEL (reference sequence). The CDR3 sequence is 17 residues long. V gave up 4 bases and J gave up 0 bases; unmatched junction bases: 9. The CDR3 is CASSLGWGRGSYNEQFF. Here the CDR3 DNA reads TGTGCCAGCAGCCTGGGGTGGGGGAGGGGCTCCTACAATGAGCAGTTCTTC.

The chain is built from TRBV5-1 and TRBJ2-7; 7 bases are a match to TRBD1. CDR3 length equals 13 residues. V was clipped by 0 bases and J by 6 bases; unmatched bases: 3. Germline CDR1 reads SGHRS; CDR2 reads YFSETQ. The CDR3 region has the DNA TGCGCCAGCAGCTTGGAGGCAGGGGGCGAGCAGTACTTC. Protein product: CASSLEAGGEQYF.

The chain is built from TRBV14 and TRBJ2-2; D call uncertain. With 2 bases removed from V and 5 bases from J, the gap between germline ends came to 6 bases. The CDR3 has 13 residues. The germline V gene has CDR1 SGHDN and CDR2 FVKESK. The CDR3 reads CASSQWRTGELFF. The CDR3 DNA sequence: TGTGCCAGCAGCCAATGGCGGACCGGGGAGCTGTTTTTT.

The chain couples TRBV28 to TRBJ1-6; D not certain. CDR1 and CDR2 from the germline V gene are MDHEN and SYDVKM. The germline V and J ends were trimmed by 3 bases and 0 bases, with 6 bases remaining between them. CDR3 size: 15 residues. As DNA, the CDR3 is TGTGCCAGCAGTTTTGTTAGCTCCTATAATTCACCCCTCCACTTT. It translates to CASSFVSSYNSPLHF.

The chain links TRBV4-1 to TRBJ2-7, with TRBD2 identical over 9 bases. The CDR3 spans 15 residues. The V gene's germline CDR1 is MGHRA and CDR2 YSYEKL. Losses at the gene ends were 4 bases for V and 3 bases for J; bases not matched to a gene: 7. The CDR3 loop reads CASSPRLAANYEQYF. In DNA, the CDR3 is TGCGCCAGCAGCCCAAGACTAGCGGCGAACTACGAGCAGTACTTC.

J is TRBJ2-7 and V is TRBV28; a possible D gene is TRBD1 (5 bases). The V gene's germline CDR1 is MDHEN and CDR2 SYDVKM. This CDR3 region has 15 residues. V gave up 6 bases and J gave up 3 bases, with 18 bases separating them. The CDR3 DNA sequence: TGTGCCAGCAGGGAAACCTCGACAGCGAGCTACGAGCAGTACTTC. This codes for CASRETSTASYEQYF.

The rearrangement uses TRBV2 and TRBJ2-1, with 12 bases aligning to TRBD1. V lost 8 bases and J lost 8; bases outside the gene matches: 10. Per germline, CDR1 SNHLY and CDR2 FYNNEI. This CDR3 contains 15 residues. CDR3 DNA: TGTGCCAGCGCCCCCGGGACAGGGGGCCCCCATGAGCAGTTCTTC. Its translation is CASAPGTGGPHEQFF.

The DNA of the CDR3 is TGTGCCAGCAGCTCCTTGGGGAGGGGCCAATTTAGCTCCTACAATGAGCAGTTCTTC. Encoded protein: CASSSLGRGQFSSYNEQFF. This chain joins TRBV7-9 and TRBJ2-1, with 7 positions matching TRBD2. Germline V gene sequence: CDR1 SEHNR, CDR2 FQNEAQ (reference sequence). This CDR3 region has 19 residues. V shed 4 bases, J shed 0 bases, and the junction held 15 bases outside the gene matches.

V usage is TRBV15 and J usage is TRBJ1-6, with 7 nucleotides matching TRBD1. The CDR3 is 15 residues long. Germline CDR1 and CDR2: LNHNV and YYDKDF (reference sequence). Germline trimming cut 4 bases from V and 10 bases from J; bases unmatched to any gene: 10. CDR3 nucleotides: TGTGCCACCAGCAATGCCTACAGGGGACGATCACCCCTCCACTTT. Translating it yields CATSNAYRGRSPLHF.

The J gene is TRBJ1-5, the V gene TRBV5-5; 8 nucleotides match TRBD1. The germline V gene has CDR1 SGHKS and CDR2 YYEKEE (reference sequence). The CDR3 extends over 15 amino acids. The V gene end was trimmed by 6 bases and the J gene end by 5 bases; junction bases not matched to a gene: 10. Written as DNA, the CDR3 is TGTGCCAGCACCCGGACAGGGAGGAAGGATCAGCCCCAGCATTTT. This translates into CASTRTGRKDQPQHF.

V usage is TRBV5-4 and J usage is TRBJ2-6; tentatively, D is TRBD1 (7 bases). Between the trimmed V and J ends, which lost 5 bases and 0 bases, there was a span of 21 bases. Germline lookup yields CDR1 SGHNT and CDR2 YYREEE (reference sequence). The CDR3 loop spans 19 amino acids. CDR3 in DNA: TGTGCCAGCAGTCCGGCGGGACAGATACCGACCTCTGGGGCCAACGTCCTGACTTTC. Translation gives CASSPAGQIPTSGANVLTF.

This rearrangement joins TRBV3-1 (or the pseudogene TRBV3-2) to TRBJ1-6, with 8 bases fitting TRBD1. This CDR3 is built from 15 residues. With V trimmed by 3 bases and J by 10 bases, 8 bases remained unmatched. The germline V gene has CDR1 LGHDT and CDR2 YNNKEL (reference sequence). CDR3 in DNA: TGTGCCAGCAGCCAGGGTCAGGGGGCTGGGTCACCCCTCCACTTT. It is translated as CASSQGQGAGSPLHF.

The chain links TRBV4-3 to TRBJ1-6; 9 nucleotides line up with TRBD1. The CDR3 runs 14 residues. Per germline, CDR1 LGHNA and CDR2 YSLEER. V lost 4 bases to trimming and J lost 9 bases; unmatched junction nucleotides: 4. CDR3 residues: CASSPQGAASPLHF. For the CDR3, the DNA is TGCGCCAGCAGCCCACAGGGGGCTGCTTCACCCCTCCACTTT.

V and J are TRBV12-3 or TRBV12-4 and TRBJ1-5, with D possibly matching TRBD1 (5 bases). Trimming removed 4 bases at V and 6 bases at J, with 10 bases between. The CDR3 has 13 residues. This CDR3 reads CASSSGPSQPQHF. The CDR3 DNA follows: TGTGCCAGCAGTTCAGGGCCCAGTCAGCCCCAGCATTTT.

The chain's CDR3 is CASSSRVAGNTIYF. CDR3 DNA sequence: TGTGCCAGCAGCTCCAGGGTGGCGGGAAACACCATATATTTT. This sequence joins TRBV7-8 and TRBJ1-3, with D possibly TRBD1 on 5 matching bases. The V end was cut by 4 bases, the J end by 4 bases, with 11 bases between. This CDR3 is 14 amino acids long. Germline V gene data show CDR1 as SGHVS and CDR2 as FQNEAQ.

The rearrangement uses TRBV2 and TRBJ2-3, with 15 bases matching TRBD2. V was pared by 6 bases and J by 2 bases, with 6 bases of the junction left unmatched. Per germline, CDR1 SNHLY and CDR2 FYNNEI. The CDR3 extends over 17 amino acids. CDR3 region: CASRRWTSGRDTDTQYF. DNA of the CDR3: TGTGCCAGCAGGAGATGGACTAGCGGGAGGGACACAGATACGCAGTATTTT.